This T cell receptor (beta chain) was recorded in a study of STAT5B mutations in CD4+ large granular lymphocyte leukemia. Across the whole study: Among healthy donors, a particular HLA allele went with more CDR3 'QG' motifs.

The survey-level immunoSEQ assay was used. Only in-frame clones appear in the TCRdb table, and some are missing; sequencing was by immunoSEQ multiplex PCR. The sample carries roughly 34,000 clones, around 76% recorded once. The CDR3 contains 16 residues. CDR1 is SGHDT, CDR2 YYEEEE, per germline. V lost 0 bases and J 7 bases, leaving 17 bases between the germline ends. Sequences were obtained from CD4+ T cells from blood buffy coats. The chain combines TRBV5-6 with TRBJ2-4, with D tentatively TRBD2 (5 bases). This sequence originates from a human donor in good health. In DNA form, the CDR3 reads TGTGCCAGCAGCTTGGCCAGAACTAGTAACCGGAACATTCAGTACTTC. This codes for CASSLARTSNRNIQYF.